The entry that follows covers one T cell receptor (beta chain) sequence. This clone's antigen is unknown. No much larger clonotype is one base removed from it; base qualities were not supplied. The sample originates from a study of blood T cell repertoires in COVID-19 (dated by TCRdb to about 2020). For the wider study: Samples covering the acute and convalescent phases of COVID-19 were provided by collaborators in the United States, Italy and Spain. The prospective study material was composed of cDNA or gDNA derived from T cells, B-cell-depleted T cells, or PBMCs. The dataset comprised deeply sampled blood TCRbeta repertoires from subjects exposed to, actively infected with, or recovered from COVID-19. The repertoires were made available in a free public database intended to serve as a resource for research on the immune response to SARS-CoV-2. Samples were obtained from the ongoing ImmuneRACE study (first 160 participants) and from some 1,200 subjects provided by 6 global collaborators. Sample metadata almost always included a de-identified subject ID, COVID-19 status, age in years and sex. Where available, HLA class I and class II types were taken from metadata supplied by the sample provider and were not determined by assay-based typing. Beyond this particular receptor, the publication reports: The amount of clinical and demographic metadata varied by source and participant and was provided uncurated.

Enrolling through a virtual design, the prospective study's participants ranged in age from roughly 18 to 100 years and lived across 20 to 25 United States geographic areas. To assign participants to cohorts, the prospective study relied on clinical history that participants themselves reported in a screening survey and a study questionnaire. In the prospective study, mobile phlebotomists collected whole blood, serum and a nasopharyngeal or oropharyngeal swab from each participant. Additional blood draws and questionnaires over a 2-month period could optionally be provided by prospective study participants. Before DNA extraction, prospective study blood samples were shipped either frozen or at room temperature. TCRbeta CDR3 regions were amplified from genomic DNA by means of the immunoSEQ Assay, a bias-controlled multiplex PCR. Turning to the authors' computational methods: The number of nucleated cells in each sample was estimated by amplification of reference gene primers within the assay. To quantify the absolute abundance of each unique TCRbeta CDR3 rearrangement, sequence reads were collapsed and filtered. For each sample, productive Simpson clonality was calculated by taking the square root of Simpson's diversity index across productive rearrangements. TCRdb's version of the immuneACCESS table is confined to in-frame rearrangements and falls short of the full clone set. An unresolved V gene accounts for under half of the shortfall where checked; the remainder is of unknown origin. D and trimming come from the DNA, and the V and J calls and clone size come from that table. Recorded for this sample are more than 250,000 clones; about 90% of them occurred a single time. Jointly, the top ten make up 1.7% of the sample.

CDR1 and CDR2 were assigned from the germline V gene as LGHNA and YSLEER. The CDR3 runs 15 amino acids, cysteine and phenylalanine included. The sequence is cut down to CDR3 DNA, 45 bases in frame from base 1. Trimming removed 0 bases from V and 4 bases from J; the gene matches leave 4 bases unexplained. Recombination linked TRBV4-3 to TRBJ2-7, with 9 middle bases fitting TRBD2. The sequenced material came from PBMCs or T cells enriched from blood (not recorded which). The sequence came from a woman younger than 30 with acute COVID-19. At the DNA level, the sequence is TGCGCCAGCAGCCAAGAGTGGACTAGCGATTACGAGCAGTACTTC. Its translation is CASSQEWTSDYEQYF.